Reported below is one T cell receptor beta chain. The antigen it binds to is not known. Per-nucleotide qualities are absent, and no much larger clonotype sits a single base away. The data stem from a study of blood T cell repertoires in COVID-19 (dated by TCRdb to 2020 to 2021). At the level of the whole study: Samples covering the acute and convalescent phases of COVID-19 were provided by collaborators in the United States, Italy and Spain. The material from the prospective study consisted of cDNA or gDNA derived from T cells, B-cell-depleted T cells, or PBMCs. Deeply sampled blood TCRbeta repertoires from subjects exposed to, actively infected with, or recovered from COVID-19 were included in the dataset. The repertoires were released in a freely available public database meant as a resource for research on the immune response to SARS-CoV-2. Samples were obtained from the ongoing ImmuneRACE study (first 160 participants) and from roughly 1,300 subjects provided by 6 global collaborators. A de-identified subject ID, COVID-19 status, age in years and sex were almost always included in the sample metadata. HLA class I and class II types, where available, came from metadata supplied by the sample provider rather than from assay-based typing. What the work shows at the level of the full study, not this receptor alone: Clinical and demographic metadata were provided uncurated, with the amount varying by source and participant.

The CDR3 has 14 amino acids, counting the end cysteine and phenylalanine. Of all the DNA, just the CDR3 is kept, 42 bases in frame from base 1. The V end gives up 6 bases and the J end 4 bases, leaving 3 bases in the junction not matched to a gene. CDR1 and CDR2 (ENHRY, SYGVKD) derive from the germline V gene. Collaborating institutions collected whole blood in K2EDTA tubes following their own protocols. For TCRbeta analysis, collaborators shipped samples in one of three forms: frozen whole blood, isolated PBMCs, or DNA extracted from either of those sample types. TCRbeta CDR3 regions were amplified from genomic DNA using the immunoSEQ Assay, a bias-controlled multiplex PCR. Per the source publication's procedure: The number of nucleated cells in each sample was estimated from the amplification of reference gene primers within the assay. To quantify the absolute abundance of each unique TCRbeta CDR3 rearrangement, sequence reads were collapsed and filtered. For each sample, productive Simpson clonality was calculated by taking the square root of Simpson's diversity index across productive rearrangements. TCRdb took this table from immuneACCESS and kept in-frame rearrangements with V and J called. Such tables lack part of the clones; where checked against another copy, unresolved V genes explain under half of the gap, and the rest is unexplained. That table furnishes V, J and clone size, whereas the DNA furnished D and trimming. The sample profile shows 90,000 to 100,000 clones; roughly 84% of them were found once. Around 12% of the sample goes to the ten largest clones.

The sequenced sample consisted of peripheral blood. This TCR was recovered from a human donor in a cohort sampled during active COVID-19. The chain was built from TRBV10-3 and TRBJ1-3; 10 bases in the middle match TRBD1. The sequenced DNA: TGTGCCATCAGCGACAGGGGGCCCGGAAACACCATATATTTT. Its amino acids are CAISDRGPGNTIYF.